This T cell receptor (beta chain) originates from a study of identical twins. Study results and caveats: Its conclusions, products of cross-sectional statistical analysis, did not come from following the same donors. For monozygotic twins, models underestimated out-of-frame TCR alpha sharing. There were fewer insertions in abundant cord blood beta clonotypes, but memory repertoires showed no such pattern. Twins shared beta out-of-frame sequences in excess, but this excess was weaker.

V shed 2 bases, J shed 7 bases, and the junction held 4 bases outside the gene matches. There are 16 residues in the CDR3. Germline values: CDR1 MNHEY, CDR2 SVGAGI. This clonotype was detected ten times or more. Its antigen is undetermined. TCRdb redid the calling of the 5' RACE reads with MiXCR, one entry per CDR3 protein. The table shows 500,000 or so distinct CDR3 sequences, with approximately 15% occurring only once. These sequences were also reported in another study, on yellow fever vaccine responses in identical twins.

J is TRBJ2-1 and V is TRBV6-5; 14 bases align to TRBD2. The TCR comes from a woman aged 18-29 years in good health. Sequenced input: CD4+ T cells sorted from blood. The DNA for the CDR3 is TGTGCCAGCAGTTACCGGACTAGCGGGAGGTCGAATGAGCAGTTCTTC. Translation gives CASSYRTSGRSNEQFF.